Following are 9 T cell receptor beta chains from one sample sequenced in a study of coeliac disease. Some clones are missing from TCRdb's copy, which holds only in-frame ones; the method was immunoSEQ multiplex PCR. The sample includes approximately 940 clones, around 68% of them seen just once. Source material: intraepithelial lymphocytes from the gut. The receptors stem from a human donor without celiac disease.

The chain employs TRBV19 and TRBJ2-7; D is ambiguous. The CDR3 runs to 14 residues. Germline loops: CDR1 LNHDA, CDR2 SQIVND (reference sequence). The germline V and J ends were trimmed by 4 bases and 1 base, with 11 bases remaining between them. Here the CDR3 DNA reads TGTGCCAGTAGTAAACAGTTCACTTCCTACGAGCAGTACTTC. It is translated as CASSKQFTSYEQYF.

V and J are TRBV2 and TRBJ2-2; unclear D gene. CDR3 length: 12 residues. The germline V gene has CDR1 SNHLY and CDR2 FYNNEI. The V end lost 2 bases, the J end lost 6 bases, and 4 bases lay between the germline ends. CDR3: CASSERAGELFF. CDR3 nucleotides: TGTGCCAGCAGTGAACGGGCCGGGGAGCTGTTTTTT.

This chain uses TRBV5-4 with TRBJ2-5; 8 nucleotides match TRBD1. The junction had 3 bases not matched to a gene; V was cut back by 4 bases and J by 4 bases. The length of the CDR3 is 13 residues. Germline CDR1 reads SGHNT; CDR2 reads YYREEE (reference sequence). The CDR3 nucleotides read TGTGCCAGCAGCGTGGACAGGGTAGAGACCCAGTACTTC. It yields the protein CASSVDRVETQYF.

The V call is TRBV7-7, the J call TRBJ2-7; D perhaps matches TRBD1 (7 bases). The V gene's germline CDR1 is SSHAT and CDR2 FNYEAQ (reference sequence). The CDR3 sequence is 16 residues long. V was trimmed by 4 bases and J by 4 bases, leaving 20 bases between them. CDR3 in amino acids: CASSSLTKTGTYEQYF. CDR3 DNA sequence: TGTGCCAGCAGCTCACTGACAAAGACAGGGACTTACGAGCAGTACTTC.

The CDR3 DNA reads as TGTGCCAGCAGCCAGGAACCAGTAACCATCAGGAAGTATGGCTACACCTTC. Translation: CASSQEPVTIRKYGYTF. This chain uses TRBV7-9 with TRBJ1-2, with D unclear. Germline loops: CDR1 SEHNR, CDR2 FQNEAQ (reference sequence). Trimming removed 5 bases at V and 5 bases at J, with 24 bases between. This CDR3 region has 17 residues.

Concerning this clone: This sample includes further DNA sequences coding for the same CDR3. This chain's CDR3 is CASSPSGGATDTQYF. CDR3 bases: TGTGCCAGCAGCCCCAGCGGGGGGGCGACAGATACGCAGTATTTT. The V call is TRBV7-9, the J call TRBJ2-3; 10 bases line up with TRBD2. The CDR3 length is 15 residues. Germline CDR1 reads SEHNR; CDR2 reads FQNEAQ (reference sequence). The trim removed 5 bases at V and 3 bases at J, leaving 5 bases unmatched.

This clone occurred a few times. The chain has TRBV27 and TRBJ2-3; 7 positions match TRBD2. With V trimmed by 2 bases and J by 3 bases, 2 bases remained unmatched. The CDR3 has 14 amino acids. CDR1 MNHEY and CDR2 SMNVEV come from the germline V gene (reference sequence). Here the CDR3 DNA reads TGTGCCAGCAGTTTAAACGGGGGGACAGATACGCAGTATTTT. Translated: CASSLNGGTDTQYF.

The chain couples TRBV15 to TRBJ2-1, with TRBD1 as a possible D gene (6 bases). Trimming cost V 6 bases and J 5 bases, with 20 bases left between them. The CDR3 is 16 amino acids. The germline V gene has CDR1 LNHNV and CDR2 YYDKDF (reference sequence). In DNA, the CDR3 is TGTGCCACCAGAACCCTGGACAGACACCGAAACAATGAGCAGTTCTTC. Encoded protein: CATRTLDRHRNNEQFF.

The chain has TRBV12-5 and TRBJ2-7, with D tentatively TRBD1 (5 bases). This CDR3 comprises 14 residues. Germline V lookup: CDR1 LGHNT, CDR2 FRNRAP. The ends were cut back, 0 bases at V and 2 bases at J, with 8 bases in the middle. The chain's CDR3 is CASGLVGAAYEQYF. In DNA, the CDR3 is TGTGCTAGTGGTTTGGTAGGGGCAGCCTACGAGCAGTACTTC.